The clone carrying this T cell receptor beta chain has just one count. Its antigen is not identified. The time point was: pretreatment peripheral blood. CDR3 length: 15 residues. Germline lookup yields CDR1 SGHTA and CDR2 FQGNSA. V lost 5 bases and J lost 8; bases outside the gene matches: 10. The data originate from a study of PD-L1 blockade in urothelial cancer. Study summary: Patients with male sex and bladder-origin urothelial cancer accounted for about 85% of the 29 enrolled. Whole-study findings and limits: Patients with durable benefit had greater blood expansion of tumor-associated TCR clones 3 weeks into treatment. A below-median TCR clonality in blood before treatment predicted better survival.

Clones were read by immunoSEQ multiplex PCR, and TCRdb kept only the in-frame ones, dropping some. The table has roughly 51,000 clones, roughly 84% seen once; the top ten hold over 20%. V and J are TRBV7-2 and TRBJ1-4, with 8 bases fitting TRBD1. This sequence was found in a man aged 60 to 69 with urothelial cancer. The source material was PBMCs, sampled around atezolizumab (anti-PD-L1) treatment. CDR3 nucleotides: TGTGCCAGCAGCGCCCAGGACAGGGTAGGGGAAAAACTGTTTTTT. Translated, it gives CASSAQDRVGEKLFF.